The rows below give T cell receptor beta chains drawn from one sample of a study of CD8 T cells in Susac syndrome. MiXCR, run by TCRdb on the immunoSEQ multiplex PCR reads, gives a single entry per CDR3 protein. The data contain roughly 100,000 distinct CDR3 sequences, roughly 95% of them singletons. What was sequenced was CD8+ T cells from PBMCs. The receptors derive from a human donor with Susac syndrome. The conserved cysteine and the conserved F or W are not part of the CDR3 here. The order of the fields is CDR3 protein, V gene, J gene.

cdr3_aa: ASSDNVLT; v_call: TRBV2; j_call: TRBJ2-6
cdr3_aa: ASSAVARAAGGTEAF; v_call: TRBV9; j_call: TRBJ1-1
cdr3_aa: ATSRDRSMNTEAF; v_call: TRBV15; j_call: TRBJ1-1
cdr3_aa: SVEVRVDSRLSDYGYT; v_call: TRBV29-1; j_call: TRBJ1-2
cdr3_aa: ASSLGQGPETQY; v_call: TRBV5-6; j_call: TRBJ2-5
cdr3_aa: ATSRPPRDSYEKLF; v_call: TRBV15; j_call: TRBJ1-4
cdr3_aa: ASSEWGGEGIGYT; v_call: TRBV7-2; j_call: TRBJ1-2
cdr3_aa: SARETSGVYNEQF; v_call: TRBV20-1; j_call: TRBJ2-1
cdr3_aa: SANTGVEQY; v_call: TRBV20-1; j_call: TRBJ2-7
cdr3_aa: SAREGDYEQY; v_call: TRBV20-1; j_call: TRBJ2-7
cdr3_aa: ASSLVQMNTEAF; v_call: TRBV7-9; j_call: TRBJ1-1
cdr3_aa: SATDGFQETQY; v_call: TRBV20-1; j_call: TRBJ2-5
cdr3_aa: ASSNGFGLANEQF; v_call: TRBV19; j_call: TRBJ2-1
cdr3_aa: SASGGAVQTQY; v_call: TRBV20-1; j_call: TRBJ2-5
cdr3_aa: ASSGGGTQETQY; v_call: TRBV9; j_call: TRBJ2-5
cdr3_aa: ASSWKGGRTQETQY; v_call: TRBV23-1; j_call: TRBJ2-5
cdr3_aa: SVEGVPGGGSSYNEQF; v_call: TRBV29-1; j_call: TRBJ2-1
cdr3_aa: ASSVGAGTYNEQF; v_call: TRBV9; j_call: TRBJ2-1
cdr3_aa: ATSRVGGSDTQY; v_call: TRBV15; j_call: TRBJ2-3
cdr3_aa: ASSATGQGFNQPQH; v_call: TRBV19; j_call: TRBJ1-5
cdr3_aa: ASSAREAGVQPQH; v_call: TRBV10-1; j_call: TRBJ1-5
cdr3_aa: ASSPDETLANEQF; v_call: TRBV5-6; j_call: TRBJ2-1
cdr3_aa: ASKEAHNEQF; v_call: TRBV2; j_call: TRBJ2-1
cdr3_aa: ASSYSGANQPQH; v_call: TRBV6-5; j_call: TRBJ1-5
cdr3_aa: ASSQGKGGRTEAF; v_call: TRBV4-3; j_call: TRBJ1-1
cdr3_aa: SVEDLKNIQY; v_call: TRBV29-1; j_call: TRBJ2-4
cdr3_aa: ASSWPGQGYEQY; v_call: TRBV7-9; j_call: TRBJ2-7
cdr3_aa: ASSSTQDYGYT; v_call: TRBV7-9; j_call: TRBJ1-2
cdr3_aa: ASSRAMETQY; v_call: TRBV19; j_call: TRBJ2-5
cdr3_aa: SVADGAYEQY; v_call: TRBV29-1; j_call: TRBJ2-7
cdr3_aa: ASSFGGTGTGVEAF; v_call: TRBV5-1; j_call: TRBJ1-1
cdr3_aa: ASSLSRGYYGYT; v_call: TRBV27; j_call: TRBJ1-2
cdr3_aa: ASSSGGARRVPLH; v_call: TRBV3-1; j_call: TRBJ1-6
cdr3_aa: ASSLEPGQGSEAF; v_call: TRBV5-1; j_call: TRBJ1-1
cdr3_aa: ASTPRASGSNYGYT; v_call: TRBV19; j_call: TRBJ1-2
cdr3_aa: ASSLPNLPYEQY; v_call: TRBV13; j_call: TRBJ2-7
cdr3_aa: ASSFVGTGEPQH; v_call: TRBV27; j_call: TRBJ1-5
cdr3_aa: ASSSDAGKHQH; v_call: TRBV11-2; j_call: TRBJ1-5
cdr3_aa: ASSGGESRTEAF; v_call: TRBV5-1; j_call: TRBJ1-1
cdr3_aa: ASSPDRGPGNSPLH; v_call: TRBV27; j_call: TRBJ1-6
cdr3_aa: ASSFGAGTGGYT; v_call: TRBV27; j_call: TRBJ1-2
cdr3_aa: ASTFSVTDGGVWTGELF; v_call: TRBV13; j_call: TRBJ2-2
cdr3_aa: ASSLGKGYTEAF; v_call: TRBV27; j_call: TRBJ1-1
cdr3_aa: ASSPGTQYEQY; v_call: TRBV3-1; j_call: TRBJ2-7
cdr3_aa: ASQASGLGTDTQY; v_call: TRBV11-2; j_call: TRBJ2-3
cdr3_aa: ASSSRDRVLEEQY; v_call: TRBV11-2; j_call: TRBJ2-7
cdr3_aa: SARLAGVPYYEQY; v_call: TRBV20-1; j_call: TRBJ2-7
cdr3_aa: ASSVEWGSYEQY; v_call: TRBV9; j_call: TRBJ2-7
cdr3_aa: SAAGEPSYEQY; v_call: TRBV20-1; j_call: TRBJ2-7
cdr3_aa: ASSLSHNQPQH; v_call: TRBV27; j_call: TRBJ1-5
cdr3_aa: ASSATGGNYEQY; v_call: TRBV9; j_call: TRBJ2-7
cdr3_aa: ASSRGTGNEKLF; v_call: TRBV27; j_call: TRBJ1-4
cdr3_aa: ASSYSLAGPPDTQY; v_call: TRBV6-5; j_call: TRBJ2-3
cdr3_aa: AAGGANTEAF; v_call: TRBV7-9; j_call: TRBJ1-1
cdr3_aa: SVVASGGDTQY; v_call: TRBV29-1; j_call: TRBJ2-3